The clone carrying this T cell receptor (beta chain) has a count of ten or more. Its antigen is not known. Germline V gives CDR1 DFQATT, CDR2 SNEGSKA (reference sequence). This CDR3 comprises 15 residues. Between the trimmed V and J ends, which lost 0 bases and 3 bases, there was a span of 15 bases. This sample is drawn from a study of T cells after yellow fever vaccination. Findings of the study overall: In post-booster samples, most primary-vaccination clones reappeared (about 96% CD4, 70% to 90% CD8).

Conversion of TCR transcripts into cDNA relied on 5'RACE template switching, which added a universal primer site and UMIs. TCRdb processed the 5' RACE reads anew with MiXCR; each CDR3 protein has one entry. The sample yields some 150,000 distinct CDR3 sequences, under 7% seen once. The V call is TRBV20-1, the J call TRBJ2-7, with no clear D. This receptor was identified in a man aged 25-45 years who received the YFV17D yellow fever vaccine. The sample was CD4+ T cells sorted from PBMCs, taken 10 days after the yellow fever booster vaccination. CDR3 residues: CSARDLVRSIYEQYF. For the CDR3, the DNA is TGCAGTGCTAGAGATCTGGTCAGAAGTATCTACGAGCAGTACTTC.